Shown below are 16 T cell receptor beta chains from a single sample sequenced in a study of patients and donors after allogeneic stem cell transplantation. MiXCR was run by TCRdb on the RT-PCR reads, yielding one entry per CDR3 protein. The sample records about 960,000 distinct CDR3 sequences, 15% to 20% being singletons. The sequenced sample was blood, either unsorted or a sorted T cell fraction (not recorded which). These receptors were collected from a human donor who was either an allogeneic HSCT recipient or a stem cell or donor lymphocyte infusion donor (not recorded which). It is not recorded whose cells these are; they may come from a transplant donor.

CDR3 in amino acids: CASSDRSNQPQHF. The CDR3 coding sequence is TGTGCCAGCAGTGACAGAAGCAATCAGCCCCAGCATTTT. The V gene is TRBV2, the J gene TRBJ1-5; D remains ambiguous. Trimming pared 3 bases from V and 1 base from J, leaving 4 bases between. The germline V gene encodes CDR1 SNHLY and CDR2 FYNNEI. CDR3 length: 13 residues.

This chain uses TRBV4-1 with TRBJ1-2; D is undetermined. V was shortened by 2 bases and J by 2 bases, with 12 bases between the two germline ends. The CDR3 runs 15 residues. Germline V gives CDR1 MGHRA, CDR2 YSYEKL. The DNA for the CDR3 is TGCGCCAGCAGCCAAACCTATGGAACGAACTATGGCTACACCTTC. Residues: CASSQTYGTNYGYTF.

The chain is built from TRBV14 and TRBJ2-1; no definite D call. Germline assignment: CDR1 SGHDN and CDR2 FVKESK. This CDR3 is built from 16 residues. V lost 0 bases to trimming and J lost 0 bases, with 9 bases between them. CDR3 sequence: CASSQDFLSSYNEQFF. For the CDR3, the DNA is TGTGCCAGCAGCCAAGATTTTCTAAGCTCCTACAATGAGCAGTTCTTC.

This clonotype was seen a handful of times. This chain uses TRBV7-9 with TRBJ2-1; no reliable D call. V was shortened by 5 bases and J by 0 bases, with 17 bases between the two germline ends. Germline CDR1 SEHNR, CDR2 FQNEAQ (reference sequence). This CDR3 is built from 17 residues. The CDR3 protein is CASSGPAKADSYNEQFF. CDR3 coding DNA: TGTGCCAGCAGCGGACCCGCCAAGGCTGACTCCTACAATGAGCAGTTCTTC.

The rearrangement uses TRBV6-5 and TRBJ2-3; no clear D. Germline values: CDR1 MNHEY, CDR2 SVGAGI. The CDR3 has 12 amino acids. V was pared by 6 bases and J by 10 bases, with 14 bases between. CDR3 coding DNA: TGTGCCAGCAGGAGCTACAGTGGGGCGCAGTATTTT. As protein: CASRSYSGAQYF.

This clonotype was detected only a few times. J is TRBJ1-1 and V is TRBV5-1; D is undetermined. Trimming left V 4 bases short and J 1 base short, with 14 bases between. CDR3 size: 15 residues. Germline CDR1 SGHRS, CDR2 YFSETQ. In DNA, the CDR3 is TGCGCCAGCAGCGACTATGAGGTTTCGAACACTGAAGCTTTCTTT. It yields the protein CASSDYEVSNTEAFF. Complete variable domain (other parts from reference TRBV5-1 and TRBJ1-1): KAGVTQTPRYLIKTRGQQVTLSCSPISGHRSVSWYQQTPGQGLQFLFEYFSETQRNKGNFPGRFSGRQFSNSRSEMNVSTLELGDSALYLCASSDYEVSNTEAFFGQGTRLTVV.

CDR3 region: CSARDQTSGRSSYEQYF. Written as DNA, the CDR3 is TGCAGTGCTAGAGACCAGACTAGCGGGAGGTCGTCCTACGAGCAGTACTTC. V usage is TRBV20-1 and J usage is TRBJ2-7; 13 nucleotides align to TRBD2. CDR3 size: 17 residues. Germline lookup yields CDR1 DFQATT and CDR2 SNEGSKA (reference sequence). J lost 1 base, V lost 0 bases, and 6 bases had no gene match.

In its sample, this clonotype was seen a few times. V usage is TRBV4-3 and J usage is TRBJ1-4; D may be TRBD1 (5 bases). Trimming took 4 bases from V and 2 from J, leaving 14 bases between them. The CDR3 is made up of 16 amino acids. Per the germline V gene, CDR1 is LGHNA and CDR2 is YSLEER. The chain's CDR3 is CASSPQARATNEKLFF. CDR3 DNA sequence: TGCGCCAGCAGCCCGCAGGCCAGGGCGACTAATGAAAAACTGTTTTTT.

The J gene is TRBJ1-2, the V gene TRBV6-1; 7 bases map to TRBD1. In germline, CDR1 is MNHNS, CDR2 SASEGT. This CDR3 is built from 15 residues. The V segment lost 7 bases and the J segment 2 bases; nucleotides outside the gene matches: 10. CDR3 in DNA: TGTGCCAGCACGAGGGGGACAGAGTACAACTATGGCTACACCTTC. It yields the protein CASTRGTEYNYGYTF.

J is TRBJ1-2 and V is TRBV7-9; D remains ambiguous. Germline CDR1 SEHNR, CDR2 FQNEAQ (reference sequence). CDR3 length equals 15 residues. Trimming pared 5 bases from V and 0 bases from J, leaving 13 bases between. The CDR3 spells CASSLPSPPNYGYTF. CDR3 in DNA: TGTGCCAGCAGCCTACCCTCGCCGCCTAACTATGGCTACACCTTC.

This rearrangement joins TRBV27 to TRBJ2-7, with D possibly being TRBD1 (5 bases). The V gene's germline CDR1 is MNHEY and CDR2 SMNVEV (reference sequence). The V gene lost 5 bases and the J gene lost 6 bases, with 14 bases spanning the gap. The CDR3 covers 13 residues. The CDR3 region has the DNA TGTGCCAGCAGTCCCGGTAGGGGCCGCGAGCAGTACTTC. Its translation: CASSPGRGREQYF.

This clonotype has only a few counts. Here the CDR3 DNA reads TGCAGCGTTGAAGTCGACTCCCTCAAGCAGTACTTC. Its protein product is CSVEVDSLKQYF. The genes are TRBV29-1 and TRBJ2-7; no clear D. The CDR3 is made up of 12 amino acids. CDR1 and CDR2 from the germline V gene are SQVTM and ANQGSEA. Trimming removed 1 base at V and 8 bases at J, with 12 bases between.

The chain couples TRBV7-9 to TRBJ2-1; D unresolved. V lost 5 bases to trimming and J lost 15 bases, with 11 bases between them. Germline V CDR1 and CDR2: SEHNR, FQNEAQ (reference sequence). CDR3 length equals 10 residues. The CDR3 spells CASSPDLLFF. For the CDR3, the DNA is TGTGCCAGCAGCCCAGACCTTCTGTTCTTC.

This clonotype has just a few counts. This rearrangement joins TRBV19 to TRBJ1-1, with 8 positions matching TRBD1. V shed 5 bases and J 5 bases; nucleotides not matched to a gene: 7. The CDR3 consists of 14 residues. CDR1 and CDR2 (germline): LNHDA, SQIVND (reference sequence). In DNA form, the CDR3 reads TGTGCCAGTAGTGAAGGACAGGGCTTGACTGAAGCTTTCTTT. It codes for CASSEGQGLTEAFF.

The chain recombines TRBV23-1 with TRBJ2-7; D gene unclear. TRBV23-1 is labeled an ORF, and its function is uncertain. CDR3 length equals 9 residues. V dropped 3 bases and J dropped 6 bases, with 0 bases sitting between them. The CDR3 reads CASSHEQYF. In nucleotides, the CDR3 is TGCGCCAGCAGTCACGAGCAGTACTTC.

This chain connects TRBV7-9 to TRBJ2-1; D remains ambiguous. The CDR3 totals 15 residues. V lost 1 base to trimming and J lost 2 bases, with 9 bases between them. Germline CDR1 reads SEHNR; CDR2 reads FQNEAQ (reference sequence). CDR3 coding DNA: TGTGCCAGCAGCTTAGATCTGGGCACCTACAATGAGCAGTTCTTC. Protein sequence: CASSLDLGTYNEQFF.